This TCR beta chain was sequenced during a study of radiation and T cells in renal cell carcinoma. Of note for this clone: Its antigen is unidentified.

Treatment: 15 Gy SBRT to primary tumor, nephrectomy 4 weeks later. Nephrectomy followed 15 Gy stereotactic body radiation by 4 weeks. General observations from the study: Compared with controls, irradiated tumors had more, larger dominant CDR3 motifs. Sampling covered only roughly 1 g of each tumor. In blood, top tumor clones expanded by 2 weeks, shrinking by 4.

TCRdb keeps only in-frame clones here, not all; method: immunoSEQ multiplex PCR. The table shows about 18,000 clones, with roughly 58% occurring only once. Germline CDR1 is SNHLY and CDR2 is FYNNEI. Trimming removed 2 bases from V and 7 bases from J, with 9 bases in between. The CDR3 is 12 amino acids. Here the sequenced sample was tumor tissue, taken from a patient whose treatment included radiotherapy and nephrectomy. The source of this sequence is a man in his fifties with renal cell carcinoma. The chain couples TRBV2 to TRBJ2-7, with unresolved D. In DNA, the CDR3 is TGTGCCAGCAGTGAAATGGATTATGAGCAGTACTTC. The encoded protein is CASSEMDYEQYF.